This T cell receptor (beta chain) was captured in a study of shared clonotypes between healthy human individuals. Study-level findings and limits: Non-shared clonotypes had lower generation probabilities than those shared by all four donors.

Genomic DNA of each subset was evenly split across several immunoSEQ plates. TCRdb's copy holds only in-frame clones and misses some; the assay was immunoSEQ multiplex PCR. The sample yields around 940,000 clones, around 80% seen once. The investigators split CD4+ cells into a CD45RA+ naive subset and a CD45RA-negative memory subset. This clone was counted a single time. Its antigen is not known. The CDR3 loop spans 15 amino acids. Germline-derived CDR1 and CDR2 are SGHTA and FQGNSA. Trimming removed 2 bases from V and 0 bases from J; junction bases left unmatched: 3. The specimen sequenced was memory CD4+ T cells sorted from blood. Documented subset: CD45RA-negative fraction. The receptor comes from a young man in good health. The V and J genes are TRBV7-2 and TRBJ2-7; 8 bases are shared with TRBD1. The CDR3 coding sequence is TGTGCCAGCAGCTTAAGGCAGGGGGCCTCCTACGAGCAGTACTTC. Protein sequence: CASSLRQGASYEQYF.